Following are 25 T cell receptor beta chains from one sample sequenced in a study of shared clonotypes between healthy human individuals. This table comes from immunoSEQ multiplex PCR, and its TCRdb copy is limited to in-frame clones, with some not included. This sample has millions of clones, with 85% to 95% found just once. Specimen: naive CD4+ T cells sorted from blood. The subset is: CD45RA+ positively selected. These receptors originate from a man aged 18 to 29 in good health.

The chain combines TRBV29-1 with TRBJ2-5; 7 bases are shared with TRBD1. Germline V gene lookup returns CDR1 SQVTM and CDR2 ANQGSEA. Trimming removed 2 bases from V and 5 bases from J; junction bases left unmatched: 8. The CDR3 loop spans 14 amino acids. The CDR3 reads CSVELPGQRETQYF. CDR3 sequence (DNA): TGCAGCGTTGAATTACCGGGACAGAGGGAGACCCAGTACTTC. Full variable domain (rest looked up from reference TRBV29-1 and TRBJ2-5): SAVISQKPSRDICQRGTSLTIQCQVDSQVTMMFWYRQQPGQSLTLIATANQGSEATYESGFVIDKFPISRPNLTFSTLTVSNMSPEDSSIYLCSVELPGQRETQYFGPGTRLLVL.

The V gene is TRBV4-1, the J gene TRBJ1-2, with TRBD1 as a possible D gene (6 bases). The ends were cut back, 0 bases at V and 4 bases at J, with 9 bases in the middle. Germline CDR1 is MGHRA and CDR2 is YSYEKL. The CDR3 loop spans 14 amino acids. The CDR3, as DNA: TGCGCCAGCAGCCAAGATGGGGGCGGCTATGGCTACACCTTC. Amino acid sequence: CASSQDGGGYGYTF.

This clone was recorded once. The chain combines TRBV30 with TRBJ2-7, with 7 bases fitting TRBD1. The CDR3 has 13 amino acids. V was pared by 3 bases and J by 2 bases, with 4 bases of the junction left unmatched. Germline lookup yields CDR1 GTSNPN and CDR2 SVGIG (reference sequence). Here the CDR3 reads CAWRPGQTYEQYF. As DNA, the CDR3 is TGTGCCTGGAGACCGGGACAGACCTACGAGCAGTACTTC.

The CDR3 region has the DNA TGTGCCAGCAGCGTCAGTCGGGCGGGGATTTCTGAGCAGTTCTTC. It yields the protein CASSVSRAGISEQFF. This sequence joins TRBV14 and TRBJ2-1; D might be TRBD2 (6 bases). Trimming pared 5 bases from V and 9 bases from J, leaving 20 bases between. The CDR3 runs 15 residues. Germline CDR1 reads SGHDN; CDR2 reads FVKESK.

The chain joins TRBV5-1 to TRBJ2-7; possibly TRBD2 for D (6 bases). CDR1 SGHRS and CDR2 YFSETQ come from the germline V gene. Trimming stripped 4 bases from V and 3 bases from J, with 11 bases between. The CDR3 length is 13 residues. This CDR3 is CASSPAGGYEQYF. The CDR3, as DNA: TGCGCCAGCAGCCCGGCCGGGGGCTACGAGCAGTACTTC.

V usage is TRBV27 and J usage is TRBJ2-5; D is perhaps TRBD1 (6 bases). Between the trimmed V and J ends, which lost 4 bases and 5 bases, there was a span of 23 bases. CDR1 is MNHEY and CDR2 is SMNVEV in the germline V gene (reference sequence). CDR3 length: 17 residues. CDR3 nucleotides: TGTGCCAGCAGTTCCTCCCCAAACCCGACAGGTCGGGAGACCCAGTACTTC. Translating gives CASSSSPNPTGRETQYF.

The rearrangement joins TRBV6-1 to TRBJ2-6, with D maybe TRBD1 (5 bases). Germline CDR1 MNHNS, CDR2 SASEGT. V was pared by 5 bases and J by 0 bases, with 8 bases between. The CDR3 extends over 15 amino acids. This chain's CDR3 is CASSWGLSGANVLTF. The CDR3 coding sequence is TGTGCCAGCAGTTGGGGCCTCTCTGGGGCCAACGTCCTGACTTTC.

CDR3 nucleotides: TGTGCCAGCAGCTTAAATATAAAAGAGACCCAGTACTTC. It translates to CASSLNIKETQYF. The chain is built from TRBV11-3 and TRBJ2-5; D gene uncertain. This CDR3 comprises 13 residues. Germline V gives CDR1 SGHNT, CDR2 YENEEA. V lost 2 bases and J 3 bases, leaving 7 bases between the germline ends. The full variable domain, completed using reference TRBV11-3 and TRBJ2-5, is EAGVVQSPRYKIIEKKQPVAFWCNPISGHNTLYWYLQNLGQGPELLIRYENEEAVDDSQLPKDRFSAERLKGVDSTLKIQPAELGDSAVYLCASSLNIKETQYFGPGTRLLVL.

This chain joins TRBV5-1 and TRBJ1-2, with D hard to call. Trimming removed 1 base from V and 2 bases from J, with 9 bases in between. Germline assignment: CDR1 SGHRS and CDR2 YFSETQ. The CDR3 is 14 amino acids. The CDR3 DNA follows: TGCGCCAGCAGCTTGAACAGCTTAAACTATGGCTACACCTTC. Translation gives CASSLNSLNYGYTF.

This chain uses TRBV7-3 with TRBJ1-1; 8 nucleotides agree with TRBD1. This CDR3 is 16 amino acids long. Germline V gene sequence: CDR1 SGHTA, CDR2 FQGTGA. J lost 4 bases, V lost 5 bases, and 12 bases had no gene match. CDR3 amino acids: CASSPRAGGRVTEAFF. Here the CDR3 DNA reads TGTGCCAGCAGCCCACGGGCAGGGGGCAGAGTCACTGAAGCTTTCTTT.

The chain uses TRBV6-8 and TRBJ2-3, with no clear D. Germline V gene sequence: CDR1 MNHGY, CDR2 SAAAGT. The CDR3 extends over 10 amino acids. The CDR3 here is CARATDTQYF. DNA for the CDR3: TGTGCTCGGGCCACAGATACGCAGTATTTT.

The chain couples TRBV6-5 to TRBJ2-3; 7 bases map to TRBD2. The CDR3 length is 16 residues. Per the germline V gene, CDR1 is MNHEY and CDR2 is SVGAGI. Trimming took 0 bases from V and 0 from J; bases not matched to a gene: 3. CDR3 sequence (DNA): TGTGCCAGCAGTTACTCATTTAGCGGGAGCACAGATACGCAGTATTTT. Encoded protein: CASSYSFSGSTDTQYF.

The chain links TRBV5-1 to TRBJ2-5; TRBD2 matches at 7 bases. Germline-derived CDR1 and CDR2 are SGHRS and YFSETQ. The CDR3 totals 15 residues. V lost 4 bases, J lost 2 bases, and 8 bases stayed unmatched. The CDR3 here is CASSPMLAVQETQYF. CDR3 nucleotide sequence: TGCGCCAGCAGCCCCATGCTAGCGGTACAAGAGACCCAGTACTTC.

The chain uses TRBV7-2 and TRBJ1-5; the D is unclear. This CDR3 has 14 residues. Germline lookup yields CDR1 SGHTA and CDR2 FQGNSA. With 5 bases removed from V and 2 bases from J, the gap between germline ends came to 10 bases. Here the CDR3 DNA reads TGTGCCAGCAGCCAAAAGCCCGGCAATCAGCCCCAGCATTTT. Its translation is CASSQKPGNQPQHF.

The sample holds a few counts of this clone. The J gene is TRBJ1-1, the V gene TRBV18, with no clear D. Germline loops: CDR1 KGHSH, CDR2 LQKENI. V was clipped by 2 bases and J by 7 bases, with 11 bases between them. This CDR3 region has 13 residues. CDR3 sequence reads: CASSPNEGFEAFF. CDR3 nucleotides: TGTGCCAGCTCACCAAATGAGGGATTTGAAGCTTTCTTT.

The rearrangement joins TRBV5-1 to TRBJ1-1; D gene ambiguous. Germline CDR1 SGHRS, CDR2 YFSETQ. The V end was cut by 5 bases, the J end by 1 base, with 6 bases between. This CDR3 contains 12 residues. Written as DNA, the CDR3 is TGCGCCAGCAGGGCAGCGAACACTGAAGCTTTCTTT. Its translation is CASRAANTEAFF.

On this clone: The same CDR3 also results from other DNA sequences found in this sample. The rearrangement joins TRBV9 to TRBJ1-6, with TRBD1 as a possible D gene (5 bases). The length of the CDR3 is 14 residues. The ends were cut back, 0 bases at V and 7 bases at J, with 8 bases in the middle. Germline V lookup: CDR1 SGDLS, CDR2 YYNGEE. The CDR3 loop reads CASSVGGNNSPLHF. For the CDR3, the DNA is TGTGCCAGCAGCGTAGGGGGGAACAATTCACCCCTCCACTTT.

CDR3 protein: CASSQWTATNEKLFF. The CDR3 DNA sequence: TGCGCCAGCAGCCAATGGACAGCAACTAATGAAAAACTGTTTTTT. The chain carries TRBV4-1 and TRBJ1-4; perhaps TRBD1 as D (6 bases). Germline CDR1 MGHRA, CDR2 YSYEKL. V was cut by 2 bases and J by 0 bases, with 7 bases left in between. CDR3 size: 15 residues.

A note on this clone: Other nucleotide sequences from this sample produce the same CDR3. The chain uses TRBV2 and TRBJ2-5; D unresolved. Trimming pared 4 bases from V and 5 bases from J, leaving 5 bases between. CDR1 and CDR2 from the germline V gene are SNHLY and FYNNEI. This CDR3 contains 11 residues. The CDR3 DNA reads TGTGCCAGCAGTGGGGTCGAGACCCAGTACTTC. Translation: CASSGVETQYF.

This sequence joins TRBV18 and TRBJ2-7, with D perhaps TRBD2 (7 bases). The CDR3 runs to 15 residues. Per the germline V gene, CDR1 is KGHSH and CDR2 is LQKENI. Trimming stripped 3 bases from V and 4 bases from J, with 16 bases between. The CDR3 nucleotides read TGTGCCAGCTCACCGGAACAGGGAGGGACTTACGAGCAGTACTTC. It specifies CASSPEQGGTYEQYF. Full variable domain (missing parts from reference TRBV18 and TRBJ2-7): NAGVMQNPRHLVRRRGQEARLRCSPMKGHSHVYWYRQLPEEGLKFMVYLQKENIIDESGMPKERFSAEFPKEGPSILRIQQVVRGDSAAYFCASSPEQGGTYEQYFGPGTRLTVT.

The CDR3 bases are TGTGCCTGGAAGCTGGAGGACGAGCAGTACTTC. This codes for CAWKLEDEQYF. The chain employs TRBV30 and TRBJ2-7; tentatively, D is TRBD2 (5 bases). V shed 4 bases and J shed 5 bases, with 9 bases lying between them. Germline V gene lookup returns CDR1 GTSNPN and CDR2 SVGIG (reference sequence). This CDR3 has 11 amino acids.

The chain carries TRBV6-5 and TRBJ2-7, with unresolved D. CDR3 length equals 12 residues. Germline CDR1 MNHEY, CDR2 SVGAGI. Trimming removed 4 bases from V and 6 bases from J, with 10 bases in between. The CDR3 region is CASSLIDGEQYF. As DNA, the CDR3 is TGTGCCAGCAGTTTGATTGATGGCGAGCAGTACTTC.

This clone showed up just a few times. The rearrangement joins TRBV28 to TRBJ1-5; 7 nucleotides match TRBD1. Per germline, CDR1 MDHEN and CDR2 SYDVKM. This CDR3 is built from 14 residues. The junction had 4 bases not matched to a gene; V was cut back by 7 bases and J by 1 base. CDR3 nucleotide sequence: TGTGCCAGCACGACAGGGTGGAGCAATCAGCCCCAGCATTTT. Protein product: CASTTGWSNQPQHF.

V and J are TRBV28 and TRBJ2-1, with D unclear. Germline CDR1 reads MDHEN; CDR2 reads SYDVKM. V lost 6 bases, J lost 8 bases, and 20 bases lay in between. The CDR3 covers 15 residues. The CDR3 reads CASSILGNLGYEQFF. The CDR3 bases are TGTGCCAGCAGCATACTGGGTAACCTCGGGTATGAGCAGTTCTTC.

V and J are TRBV25-1 and TRBJ2-5; 9 nucleotides align to TRBD1. The end of the DNA fits TRBJ2-7 better, so the J call may be wrong. The CDR3 covers 16 residues. The germline CDR1 and CDR2 sequences are MGHDK and SYGVNS. CDR3 sequence reads: CATQSLGQGTSYEQYF. In DNA form, the CDR3 reads TGTGCCACCCAGTCCTTAGGACAGGGGACCTCCTACGAGCAGTACTTC.